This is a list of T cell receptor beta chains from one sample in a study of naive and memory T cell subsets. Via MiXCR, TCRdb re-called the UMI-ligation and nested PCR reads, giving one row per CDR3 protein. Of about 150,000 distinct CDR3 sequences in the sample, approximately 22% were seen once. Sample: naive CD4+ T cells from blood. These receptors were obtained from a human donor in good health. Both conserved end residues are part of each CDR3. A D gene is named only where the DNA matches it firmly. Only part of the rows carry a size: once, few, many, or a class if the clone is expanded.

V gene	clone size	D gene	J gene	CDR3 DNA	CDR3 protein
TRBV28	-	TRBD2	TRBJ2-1	TGTGCCAGCAGTTTTAGCGGGAGTACCTATGAGCAGTTCTTC	CASSFSGSTYEQFF
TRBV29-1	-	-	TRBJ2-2	TGCAGCGTTCGGCCCCCTAGGGGAGTGGGCACCGGGGAGCTGTTTTTT	CSVRPPRGVGTGELFF
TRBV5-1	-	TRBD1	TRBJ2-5	TGCGCCAGCAGCTTCCGGGGACAGGGGGGTTTAGAGACCCAGTACTTC	CASSFRGQGGLETQYF
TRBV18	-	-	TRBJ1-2	TGTGCCAGCTCACCTAACCCGACAGTTTCTTATGGCTACACCTTC	CASSPNPTVSYGYTF
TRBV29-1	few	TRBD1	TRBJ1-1	TGCAGCTCGACAGGGGGCACTGAAGCTTTCTTT	CSSTGGTEAFF
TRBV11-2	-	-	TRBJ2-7	TGTGCCAGCACGATTAACCCCTACGCTGAGCAGTACTTC	CASTINPYAEQYF
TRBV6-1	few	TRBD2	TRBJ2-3	TGTGCCAGCAGACGACTAGCGGGAGGGGGTGGAGATACGCAGTATTTT	CASRRLAGGGGDTQYF
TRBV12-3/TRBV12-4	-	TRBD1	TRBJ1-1	TGTGCCAGCAGCCCTCGTCCCGGGACAGGGAACACTGAAGCTTTCTTT	CASSPRPGTGNTEAFF
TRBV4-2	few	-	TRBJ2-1	TGTGCCAGCAGCCAAGATCTTGGGAAGGGGTTTTGGAATGAGCAGTTCTTC	CASSQDLGKGFWNEQFF
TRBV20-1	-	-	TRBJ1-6	TGCAGTGCCACCCAGGGGTCCTATAATTCACCCCTCCACTTT	CSATQGSYNSPLHF
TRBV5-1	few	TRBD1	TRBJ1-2	TGCGCCAGCAGCTGGGGACAGGTCGACTATGGCTACACCTTC	CASSWGQVDYGYTF
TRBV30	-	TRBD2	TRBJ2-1	TGTGCCTGGATGGGGAGCGGGAAAGTTGAGCAGTTCTTC	CAWMGSGKVEQFF
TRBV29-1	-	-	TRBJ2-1	TGCAGCGTTGAGAGGACTGGCACCTACAATGAGCAGTTCTTC	CSVERTGTYNEQFF
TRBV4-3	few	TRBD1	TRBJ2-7	TGCGCCAGCAGCCAAGATCCGGGACAGGGCAACGAGCAGTACTTC	CASSQDPGQGNEQYF
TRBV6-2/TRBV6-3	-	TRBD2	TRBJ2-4	TGTGCCAGCAGCCGATCCTTAGGACTAGCGGGACGAGGGGAGGCCAAAAACATTCAGTACTTC	CASSRSLGLAGRGEAKNIQYF
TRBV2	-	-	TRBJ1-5	TGTGCCAGCAGTGAAGAAAGTGGACGTTTCCCCAATCAGCCCCAGCATTTT	CASSEESGRFPNQPQHF
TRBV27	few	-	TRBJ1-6	TGTGCCAGCAGTTTGGTAGGGGTCCTTAATTCACCCCTCCACTTT	CASSLVGVLNSPLHF
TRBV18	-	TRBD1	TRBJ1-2	TGTGCCAGCTCACGGGACAGGGGAAGCTTTGGCTACACCTTC	CASSRDRGSFGYTF
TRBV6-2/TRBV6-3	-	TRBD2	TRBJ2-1	TGTGCCAGCAGTTACGTGGGAGGGCCCTCCAGGGAGCAGTTCTTC	CASSYVGGPSREQFF
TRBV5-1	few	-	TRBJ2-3	TGCGCCAGCAGCTTGGCGCTCAGCCGCGGAGATACGCAGTATTTT	CASSLALSRGDTQYF
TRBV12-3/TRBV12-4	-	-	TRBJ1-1	TGTGCCAGCAGCCACCCCGGGGCAAGCGCGGGGGACCGGGGCACTGAAGCTTTCTTT	CASSHPGASAGDRGTEAFF
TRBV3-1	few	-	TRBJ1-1	TGTGCCAGCACCAGACAGCGCCTATCGAACACTGAAGCTTTCTTT	CASTRQRLSNTEAFF
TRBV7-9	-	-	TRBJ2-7	TGTGCCAGCAGCTTATTGGGGTACGAGCAGTACTTC	CASSLLGYEQYF
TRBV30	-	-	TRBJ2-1	TGTGCCTGGAGTGGGTCCCTCAGTGAGCAGTTCTTC	CAWSGSLSEQFF
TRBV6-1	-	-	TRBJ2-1	TGTGCCAGCAGTGAACGCCTAGCATGGAATGAGCAGTTCTTC	CASSERLAWNEQFF
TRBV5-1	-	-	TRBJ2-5	TGCGCCAGCAGCTTTCCAACAGGGTCCCAAGAGACCCAGTACTTC	CASSFPTGSQETQYF
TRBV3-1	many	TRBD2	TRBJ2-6	TGTGCCAGCAGCCCCTACCCGACGGGACTAGCGGGAGCCCCCGGGGCCAACGTCCTGACTTTC	CASSPYPTGLAGAPGANVLTF
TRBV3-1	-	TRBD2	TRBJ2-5	TGTGCCAGCAGCCTCCTTGGGTCGGGGGGGAGAAAGACCCAGTACTTC	CASSLLGSGGRKTQYF
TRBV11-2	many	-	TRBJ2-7	TGTGCCAGCAGCTTAGTCTACGACAGGTTTTCCGAGCAGTACTTC	CASSLVYDRFSEQYF
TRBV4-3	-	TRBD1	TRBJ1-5	TGCGCCAGCAGCCAACCGGGACAGATACGTGGCAGCAATCAGCCCCAGCATTTT	CASSQPGQIRGSNQPQHF
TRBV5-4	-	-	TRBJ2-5	TGTGCCAGCAGCGCCGAGAGCAGGGATGAGACCCAGTACTTC	CASSAESRDETQYF
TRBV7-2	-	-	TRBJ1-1	TGTGCCAGCAGCTTAGTAGGAGGCGGGGTTGAAGCTTTCTTT	CASSLVGGGVEAFF
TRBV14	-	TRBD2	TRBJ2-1	TGTGCCAGCAGCCACCCCCAGGGACTAGGTTCTTACAATGAGCAGTTCTTC	CASSHPQGLGSYNEQFF
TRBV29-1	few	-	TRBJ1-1	TGCAGCGCCCAGGGTTTTGCGCTGAACACTGAAGCTTTCTTT	CSAQGFALNTEAFF
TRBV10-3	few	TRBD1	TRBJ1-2	TGTGCCATTAAATTGGGACAGGGTGCGCTCTTCTTC	CAIKLGQGALFF
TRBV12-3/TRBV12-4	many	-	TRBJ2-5	TGTGCCAGCAGTAAACAAGAGACCCAGTACTTC	CASSKQETQYF
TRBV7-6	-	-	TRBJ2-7	TGTGCCAGCAGCCCCCGATTGGACGTCACCTACGAGCAGTACTTC	CASSPRLDVTYEQYF
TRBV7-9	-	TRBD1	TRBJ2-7	TGTGCCAGCAGCTTAGGCCCTCAGGGGGCCGGCTCCTACGAGCAGTACTTC	CASSLGPQGAGSYEQYF
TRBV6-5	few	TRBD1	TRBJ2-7	TGTGCCAGCAGTTTGATGGGGGGACAGGGGGCGGGAAGACCCGAGCAGTACTTC	CASSLMGGQGAGRPEQYF
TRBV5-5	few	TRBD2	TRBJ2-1	TGTGTCAGCAGCCATGGACTAGGAGGTGAGCAGTTCTTC	CVSSHGLGGEQFF
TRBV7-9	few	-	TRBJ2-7	TGTGCCAGCAGAGCGTCGCGGCCCTCCTACGAGCAGTACTTC	CASRASRPSYEQYF
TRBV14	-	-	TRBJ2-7	TGTGCCAGCAGCCAAGACAGTCCTCGCGGACCCGAGCAGTACTTC	CASSQDSPRGPEQYF
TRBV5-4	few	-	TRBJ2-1	TGTGCCAGCAGCTTGGATAGGAGAACTACGAACTACAATGAGCAGTTCTTC	CASSLDRRTTNYNEQFF
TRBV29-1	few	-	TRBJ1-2	TGCAGCGTTGAAACACCGCCGGATGGCTACACCTTC	CSVETPPDGYTF
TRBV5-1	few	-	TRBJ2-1	TGCGCCAGCAGCCGACCTAACCCGAGCTCCTACAATGAGCAGTTCTTC	CASSRPNPSSYNEQFF
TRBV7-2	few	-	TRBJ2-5	TGTGCCAGCAGCCTTCAACTGTACCAAGAGACCCAGTACTTC	CASSLQLYQETQYF
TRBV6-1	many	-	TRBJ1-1	TGTGCCAGCAACCCGGGCCCCGTTTTGGCTGAAGCTTTCTTT	CASNPGPVLAEAFF